These 16 T cell receptor beta chains came from one sample sequenced in a study of T cell responses to AZD1222 COVID-19 vaccine. Profiling relied on immunoSEQ multiplex PCR, and the TCRdb table lists in-frame clones only, not all of them. The sample holds under 140,000 clones, just under 95% seen once. The sample here was peripheral blood, taken on day 0 of AZD1222 vaccination. These receptors were obtained from an adult in good health.

V is TRBV5-4 and J is TRBJ2-2, with 10 nucleotides matching TRBD1. The CDR3 runs 14 residues. V was pared by 4 bases and J by 5 bases, with 2 bases of the junction left unmatched. Germline assignment: CDR1 SGHNT and CDR2 YYREEE (reference sequence). The CDR3 DNA reads as TGTGCCAGCAGCCCGGGACAGGGGACCGGGGAGCTGTTTTTT. Its protein is CASSPGQGTGELFF.

The rearrangement joins TRBV28 to TRBJ1-2, with TRBD1 matching over 8 bases. Germline V gene data show CDR1 as MDHEN and CDR2 as SYDVKM. The junction had 9 bases not matched to a gene; V was cut back by 6 bases and J by 6 bases. The CDR3 has 14 residues. CDR3 coding DNA: TGTGCCAGCAGCCTATATCAGGACAGGGATGGCTACACCTTC. Encoded protein: CASSLYQDRDGYTF.

V gene TRBV7-9 combines with J gene TRBJ1-2; 12 nucleotides match TRBD1. Germline CDR1 reads SEHNR; CDR2 reads FQNEAQ (reference sequence). Germline trimming cut 0 bases from V and 6 bases from J; bases unmatched to any gene: 11. The CDR3 loop spans 18 amino acids. CDR3: CASSLASGTGGNPHGYTF. DNA for the CDR3: TGTGCCAGCAGCTTAGCTTCCGGGACAGGGGGCAACCCCCATGGCTACACCTTC.

The chain recombines TRBV7-9 with TRBJ2-3, with 9 bases aligning to TRBD1. Trimming took 5 bases from V and 3 from J; bases not matched to a gene: 6. From germline, CDR1 is SEHNR and CDR2 FQNEAQ (reference sequence). The length of the CDR3 is 15 residues. CDR3 nucleotide sequence: TGTGCCAGCAGCCAGAGGGGACAGGGAACAGATACGCAGTATTTT. Residues: CASSQRGQGTDTQYF.

The chain uses TRBV3-1 (or the pseudogene TRBV3-2) and TRBJ2-1; 9 bases align to TRBD2. The ends lost 2 bases at V and 6 bases at J; junction bases unmatched: 8. Germline V gene sequence: CDR1 LGHDT, CDR2 YNNKEL (reference sequence). This CDR3 region has 16 residues. CDR3 protein: CASSQSAGGQSNEQFF. In nucleotides, the CDR3 is TGTGCCAGCAGCCAATCAGCGGGGGGCCAATCCAATGAGCAGTTCTTC.

CDR3 bases: TGTGCCAGCAGGGAGATGAGGGGCGAGCAGTACTTC. Amino acids: CASREMRGEQYF. The chain has TRBV25-1 and TRBJ2-7; D tentatively fits TRBD1 or TRBD2 (5 bases each). Trimming removed 6 bases from V and 6 bases from J, with 12 bases in between. Germline CDR1 and CDR2: MGHDK and SYGVNS. The CDR3 is made up of 12 amino acids.

The chain combines TRBV28 with TRBJ2-3, with 9 bases identical to TRBD1. V lost 6 bases, J lost 0 bases, and 7 bases stayed unmatched. Germline V gene sequence: CDR1 MDHEN, CDR2 SYDVKM. The CDR3 covers 16 residues. The CDR3 sequence: CASSPGTGYSTDTQYF. The DNA of the CDR3 is TGTGCCAGCAGCCCCGGGACAGGGTATAGCACAGATACGCAGTATTTT.

The V gene is TRBV7-9, the J gene TRBJ2-2; TRBD1 agrees at 9 bases. This CDR3 is 16 amino acids long. With 5 bases clipped from V and 4 bases from J, the junction kept 8 bases outside the gene matches. CDR1 is SEHNR and CDR2 is FQNEAQ in the germline V gene (reference sequence). The CDR3 DNA is TGTGCCAGCAGCCCATGGACAGGGGAGAGCACCGGGGAGCTGTTTTTT. This encodes CASSPWTGESTGELFF. Full variable domain (outside the CDR3, taken from reference TRBV7-9 and TRBJ2-2): DTGVSQNPRHKITKRGQNVTFRCDPISEHNRLYWYRQTLGQGPEFLTYFQNEAQLEKSRLLSDRFSAERPKGSFSTLEIQRTEQGDSAMYLCASSPWTGESTGELFFGEGSRLTVL.

The V gene is TRBV19, the J gene TRBJ2-2; D uncertain. The CDR3 contains 13 residues. Trimming removed 0 bases from V and 7 bases from J, with 6 bases in between. Germline V gene lookup returns CDR1 LNHDA and CDR2 SQIVND (reference sequence). CDR3 nucleotides: TGTGCCAGTAGTATAGAATATAGCGGGGAGCTGTTTTTT. Translated, it gives CASSIEYSGELFF.

The rearrangement links TRBV5-1 to TRBJ1-1, with D uncertain. V lost 3 bases, J lost 1 base, and 10 bases lay in between. Germline V gives CDR1 SGHRS, CDR2 YFSETQ. This CDR3 contains 14 residues. CDR3 sequence (DNA): TGCGCCAGCAGCTGGGAGGGTGGGAACACTGAAGCTTTCTTT. Translating gives CASSWEGGNTEAFF.

The genes are TRBV20-1 and TRBJ2-2; 11 nucleotides match TRBD2. The germline V gene has CDR1 DFQATT and CDR2 SNEGSKA (reference sequence). The CDR3 runs to 16 residues. J lost 3 bases, V lost 3 bases, and 6 bases had no gene match. The DNA of the CDR3 is TGCAGTGCTAGTAACCTAGCGGGGGGCGACACCGGGGAGCTGTTTTTT. Amino acid sequence: CSASNLAGGDTGELFF.

This rearrangement joins TRBV5-5 to TRBJ1-1; a weak D match, TRBD1 (6 bases). CDR1 SGHKS and CDR2 YYEKEE come from the germline V gene (reference sequence). Trimming left V 5 bases short and J 5 bases short, with 16 bases between. CDR3 length: 14 amino acids. The CDR3 protein is CASSRSTGLTEAFF. The DNA for the CDR3 is TGTGCCAGCAGTCGCAGCACAGGGTTGACTGAAGCTTTCTTT.

The V gene is TRBV18, the J gene TRBJ1-2, with D possibly TRBD1 on 5 matching bases. With 6 bases removed from V and 8 bases from J, the gap between germline ends came to 19 bases. Per germline, CDR1 KGHSH and CDR2 LQKENI. This CDR3 contains 14 residues. The DNA of the CDR3 is TGTGCCAGCTCCCCAAGGTCAGGGATAGACGGCTACACCTTC. Translation: CASSPRSGIDGYTF. Full variable domain (remainder filled in from reference TRBV18 and TRBJ1-2): NAGVMQNPRHLVRRRGQEARLRCSPMKGHSHVYWYRQLPEEGLKFMVYLQKENIIDESGMPKERFSAEFPKEGPSILRIQQVVRGDSAAYFCASSPRSGIDGYTFGSGTRLTVV.

The chain recombines TRBV6-5 with TRBJ1-2; possibly TRBD1 for D (5 bases). The CDR3 has 11 residues. V gave up 5 bases and J gave up 8 bases, with 9 bases separating them. Looked up from germline, CDR1 is MNHEY and CDR2 is SVGAGI. The CDR3 reads CASSQGRGYTF. The CDR3 DNA reads as TGTGCCAGCAGTCAGGGCCGGGGCTACACCTTC.

This clone was recorded only once. J is TRBJ1-2 and V is TRBV12-3 or TRBV12-4; D gene uncertain. Trimming took 4 bases from V and 8 from J, leaving 14 bases between them. CDR3 size: 13 residues. The CDR3 sequence: CASSSTWETGYTF. Here the CDR3 DNA reads TGTGCCAGCAGTTCCACTTGGGAGACGGGCTACACCTTC.

This chain uses TRBV5-8 with TRBJ1-2, with D unresolved. Trimming cost V 4 bases and J 2 bases, with 6 bases left between them. This CDR3 has 12 amino acids. Germline V lookup: CDR1 SGHTS, CDR2 YDEGEE. CDR3 loop: CASSLWNYGYTF. The DNA for the CDR3 is TGTGCCAGCAGCCTATGGAACTATGGCTACACCTTC.